The present T cell receptor (beta chain) was sequenced within a study of blood T cell repertoires in COVID-19 (TCRdb year 2020). Some background on the complete study: The collaborator samples originated in the United States, Italy and Spain and spanned the acute and convalescent phases of COVID-19. Deeply sampled blood TCRbeta repertoires from subjects exposed to, actively infected with, or recovered from COVID-19 were included in the dataset. The prospective study material was composed of cDNA or gDNA derived from T cells, B-cell-depleted T cells, or PBMCs. Samples came from the ongoing ImmuneRACE study (first 160 participants) plus 1,254 subjects from 6 global collaborators. Where available, HLA class I and class II types were obtained from metadata supplied by the sample provider rather than from assay-based typing. A de-identified subject ID, COVID-19 status, age in years and sex were almost always included in the sample metadata. The repertoires were released in a freely available public database meant as a resource for research on the immune response to SARS-CoV-2.

CDR1 is given as SNHLY and CDR2 as FYNNEI, both from the germline V gene. Between the V and J ends, shortened by 1 base and 5 bases respectively, the junction contains 8 bases. Including cysteine and phenylalanine, the CDR3 has 13 amino acids. Only CDR3 DNA remains: 39 bases, in frame from the first base. A remark on this clone: What this receptor recognizes is not known. The input lacks base qualities; no much larger clone sits a single base away.

TCRbeta CDR3 regions were amplified from genomic DNA using the immunoSEQ Assay, a bias-controlled multiplex PCR. Per the source publication's procedure: The number of nucleated cells in each sample was estimated from the amplification of reference gene primers within the assay. To quantify the absolute abundance of each unique TCRbeta CDR3 rearrangement, sequence reads were collapsed and filtered. For each sample, productive Simpson clonality was calculated as the square root of Simpson's diversity index over productive rearrangements. The table was pulled from immuneACCESS by TCRdb, which kept in-frame rearrangements only. Such tables lose some clones; where checked, under half of the loss comes from unresolved V genes, and the rest has no known cause. The V and J calls and the clone size are those of that table, but D and trimming were determined from the DNA. Here the sample has 250,000 to 350,000 clones; approximately 87% occur a single time. About 5.4% of the sample is taken by the ten largest.

The investigation overall reported the following: The quantity of clinical and demographic metadata differed by source and by participant and was supplied without curation.

Enrolling through a virtual design, the prospective study's participants ranged in age from about 18 to 100 years and lived across approximately 25 United States geographic areas. Cohort assignment in the prospective study relied on participant-reported clinical history from a screening survey and a study questionnaire. Recovered participants in ImmuneRACE Cohort 3 were defined by two consecutive negative NP/OP PCR tests, clearance by a healthcare professional, or resolution of symptoms. In the prospective study, mobile phlebotomists collected whole blood, serum and a nasopharyngeal or oropharyngeal swab from each participant. Prospective study participants could optionally give additional blood draws and questionnaires over an approximately two-month period. Prospective study blood samples were shipped either frozen or at room temperature before DNA extraction.

Specimen: PBMCs or T cells enriched from blood (not recorded which). The sequence links TRBV2 to TRBJ1-2, with the D segment identity uncertain. The receptor's source is a woman aged 25 to 45 who had recovered from COVID-19. The sequence in DNA is TGTGCCAGCAGTGAAGACTCAAGTTATGGCTACACCTTC. Its translation is CASSEDSSYGYTF.